The 10 T cell receptor beta chains listed next were all sequenced from one sample in a study of siplizumab effects on memory and regulatory T cells (dated by TCRdb to about 2019). The library relied on the immunoSEQ multiplex PCR assay. The immuneACCESS repertoire file appears here via TCRdb, limited to in-frame rearrangements. These files lack a portion of the clones; in checked studies, under half of the deficit traces to unresolved V genes, and the cause of the others is not known. Within this sample are about 91,000 clones, with approximately 96% of them counted one time only. 0.025% to 0.035% of the sample is taken by the ten largest. Sequenced: naive CD4+ T cells sorted from blood. According to the study, the label for this sample's cell subset or site signals: unstimulated naive T cells. These receptors originate from a human donor in good health.

The chain couples TRBV6-5 to TRBJ1-2; weak D call: TRBD1 (6 bases). The CDR3 spans 14 residues. CDR1 is MNHEY and CDR2 is SVGAGI in the germline V gene. Trimming left V 4 bases short and J 4 bases short, with 13 bases between. The DNA of the CDR3 is TGTGCCAGCAGTTTCATCGACAGGATCTATGGCTACACCTTC. Its translation: CASSFIDRIYGYTF.

The V and J genes are TRBV18 and TRBJ2-6; TRBD1 matches 9 bases. With V trimmed by 1 base and J by 0 bases, 10 bases remained unmatched. The CDR3 runs 20 residues. Looked up from germline, CDR1 is KGHSH and CDR2 is LQKENI. CDR3 nucleotide sequence: TGTGCCAGCTCACCACTATTATCTGGGACAGGGAACTCTGGGGCCAACGTCCTGACTTTC. Protein: CASSPLLSGTGNSGANVLTF.

V gene TRBV7-2 combines with J gene TRBJ2-1; 11 nucleotides line up with TRBD2. Germline V gene data show CDR1 as SGHTA and CDR2 as FQGNSA. The ends lost 7 bases at V and 4 bases at J; junction bases unmatched: 15. There are 18 residues in the CDR3. The CDR3 DNA sequence: TGTGCCAGCAACTCGGGACTAGCGGCTCTATCGACTTACAATGAGCAGTTCTTC. It is translated as CASNSGLAALSTYNEQFF.

The chain combines TRBV28 with TRBJ1-2; no clear D gene. Trimming shortened V by 8 bases and J by 8 bases, and 12 bases separated the two germline ends. From germline, CDR1 is MDHEN and CDR2 SYDVKM. This CDR3 contains 11 residues. The CDR3 protein is CASSHLGGYTF. CDR3 nucleotide sequence: TGTGCCAGCTCCCACCTAGGAGGCTACACCTTC.

This chain joins TRBV6-1 and TRBJ1-1; D gene ambiguous. V lost 0 bases to trimming and J lost 5 bases, with 7 bases between them. Germline lookup yields CDR1 MNHNS and CDR2 SASEGT. CDR3 length equals 13 residues. In DNA, the CDR3 is TGTGCCAGCAGTGAAGCCGACCTAACTGAAGCTTTCTTT. This encodes CASSEADLTEAFF.

CDR3 protein: CASSLLPLQTFEKLFF. Written as DNA, the CDR3 is TGTGCCAGCAGCTTACTTCCCCTTCAGACTTTCGAAAAACTGTTTTTT. The V gene is TRBV7-2, the J gene TRBJ1-4; D call uncertain. The germline V gene has CDR1 SGHTA and CDR2 FQGNSA. This CDR3 contains 16 residues. V lost 2 bases and J lost 8, with 18 bases in between.

This clone was observed a single time. This chain links TRBV28 with TRBJ2-7, with D perhaps TRBD1 (5 bases). Germline CDR1 is MDHEN and CDR2 is SYDVKM. With 3 bases removed from V and 5 bases from J, the gap between germline ends came to 11 bases. The CDR3 has 13 amino acids. CDR3: CASSLVRANEQYF. CDR3 in DNA: TGTGCCAGCAGTTTGGTCAGGGCCAACGAGCAGTACTTC.

This clone was picked up a small number of times. The gene calls are TRBV28 and TRBJ1-3; possibly TRBD1 for D (5 bases). The CDR3 totals 15 residues. The germline V and J ends were trimmed by 5 bases and 0 bases, with 11 bases remaining between them. The germline V gene has CDR1 MDHEN and CDR2 SYDVKM. This chain's CDR3 is CASSGHQGSGNTIYF. The CDR3 DNA is TGTGCCAGCAGTGGGCATCAGGGCTCTGGAAACACCATATATTTT.

The V and J genes are TRBV18 and TRBJ2-1, with no clear D. V was trimmed by 6 bases and J by 3 bases, leaving 9 bases between them. The CDR3 is 13 amino acids. CDR1 is KGHSH, CDR2 LQKENI, per germline. The chain's CDR3 is CASSSGGYNEQFF. The CDR3 nucleotides read TGTGCCAGCTCCTCCGGCGGCTACAATGAGCAGTTCTTC.

The rearrangement links TRBV6-5 to TRBJ1-2, with 10 bases identical to TRBD1. CDR1 and CDR2 (germline): MNHEY, SVGAGI. The CDR3 runs 15 residues. The V gene end was trimmed by 5 bases and the J gene end by 7 bases; junction bases not matched to a gene: 10. CDR3 bases: TGTGCCAGCAGTCGGATAAGACAGGGGGCGGGTGGCTACACCTTC. Encoded protein: CASSRIRQGAGGYTF.